This record covers a single T cell receptor beta chain. The antigen is undetermined. The PCR used 60 Vbeta and 13 Jbeta primers. Assay: immunoSEQ multiplex PCR; the TCRdb copy retains only in-frame clones and omits some. The sample shows some 100,000 clones, 74% of them seen only once. Trimming removed 3 bases at V and 5 bases at J, with 10 bases between. There are 13 residues in the CDR3. From germline, CDR1 is SQVTM and CDR2 ANQGSEA. The entry originates in a study of cytomegalovirus exposure and HLA in healthy donors. Regarding the study as a whole: In a later analysis, V- and J-gene trimming of beta chains associated with a DCLRE1C missense variant, replicated independently. Rarity characterized most TCR sequences, yet some public TCRs appeared in many donors. Overall, some 160 TCR beta chains were annotated as cytomegalovirus-associated.

Sequencing was done on a sample of PBMCs. This TCR was recovered from a human donor in good health. The rearrangement joins TRBV29-1 to TRBJ2-2; TRBD2 is a possible D gene (6 bases). The CDR3 bases are TGCAGCGTTGAGGGGGGTTGGACCGGGGAGCTGTTTTTT. Protein: CSVEGGWTGELFF.